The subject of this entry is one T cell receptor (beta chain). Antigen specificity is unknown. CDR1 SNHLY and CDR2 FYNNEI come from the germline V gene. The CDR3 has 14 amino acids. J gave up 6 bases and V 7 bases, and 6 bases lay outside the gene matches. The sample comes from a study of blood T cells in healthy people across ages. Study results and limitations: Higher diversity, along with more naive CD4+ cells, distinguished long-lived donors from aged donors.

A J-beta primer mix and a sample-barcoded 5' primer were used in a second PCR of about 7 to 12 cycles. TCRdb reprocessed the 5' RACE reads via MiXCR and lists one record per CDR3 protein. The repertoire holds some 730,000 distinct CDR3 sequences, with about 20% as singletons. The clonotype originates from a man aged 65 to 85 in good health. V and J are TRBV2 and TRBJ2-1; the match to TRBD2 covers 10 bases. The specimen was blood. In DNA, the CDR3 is TGTGCCAGCAAAGGAGCGGGGGGGGCCAATGAGCAGTTCTTC. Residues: CASKGAGGANEQFF.